This TCR beta chain was captured by sequencing in a study of blood T cell repertoires in COVID-19. This clone was recorded only once. The CDR3 totals 17 residues. Per germline, CDR1 SGHTA and CDR2 FQGNSA. V was pared by 5 bases and J by 2 bases, with 16 bases between. Assay: immunoSEQ multiplex PCR; the TCRdb copy retains only in-frame clones and omits some. The table records roughly 400,000 clones, 70% to 90% of them present only once. Input material: peripheral blood. This rearrangement joins TRBV7-2 to TRBJ2-6, with D hard to call. This clonotype was obtained from a woman aged 60-75 years with COVID-19, enrolled during active disease. The CDR3 DNA is TGTGCCAGCAGCCCAAACATTATCGTGGCTGGGGCCAACGTCCTGACTTTC. It translates to CASSPNIIVAGANVLTF.